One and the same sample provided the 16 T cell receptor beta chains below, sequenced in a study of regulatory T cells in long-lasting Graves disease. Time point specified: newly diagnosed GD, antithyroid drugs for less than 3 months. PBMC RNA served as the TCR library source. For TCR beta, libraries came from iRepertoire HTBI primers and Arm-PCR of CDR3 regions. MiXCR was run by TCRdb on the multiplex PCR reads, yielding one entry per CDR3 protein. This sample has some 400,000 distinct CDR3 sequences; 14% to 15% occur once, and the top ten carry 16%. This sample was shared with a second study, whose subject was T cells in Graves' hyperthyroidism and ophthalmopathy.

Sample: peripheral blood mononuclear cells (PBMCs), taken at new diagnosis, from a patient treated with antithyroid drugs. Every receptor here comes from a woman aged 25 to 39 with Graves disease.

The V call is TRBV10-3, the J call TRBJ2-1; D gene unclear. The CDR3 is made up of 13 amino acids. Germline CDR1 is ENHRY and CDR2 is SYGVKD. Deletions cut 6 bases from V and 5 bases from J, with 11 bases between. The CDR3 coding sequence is TGTGCCATCAGAGCCTCTAGGAACAATGAGCAGTTCTTC. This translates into CAIRASRNNEQFF.

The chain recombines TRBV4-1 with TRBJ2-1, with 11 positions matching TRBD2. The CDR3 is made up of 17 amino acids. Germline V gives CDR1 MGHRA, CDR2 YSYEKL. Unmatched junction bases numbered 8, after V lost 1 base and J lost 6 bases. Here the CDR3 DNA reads TGCGCCAGCAGCCAAGTTGGCCGGCTAGCGGGAGGCAATGAGCAGTTCTTC. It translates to CASSQVGRLAGGNEQFF.

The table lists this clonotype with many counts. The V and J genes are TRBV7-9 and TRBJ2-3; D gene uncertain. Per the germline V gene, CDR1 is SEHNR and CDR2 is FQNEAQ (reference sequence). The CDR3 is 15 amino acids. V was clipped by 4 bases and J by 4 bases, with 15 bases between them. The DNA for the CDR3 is TGTGCCAGCAGCTCGACCCTCGGAACGGCAGATACGCAGTATTTT. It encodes CASSSTLGTADTQYF.

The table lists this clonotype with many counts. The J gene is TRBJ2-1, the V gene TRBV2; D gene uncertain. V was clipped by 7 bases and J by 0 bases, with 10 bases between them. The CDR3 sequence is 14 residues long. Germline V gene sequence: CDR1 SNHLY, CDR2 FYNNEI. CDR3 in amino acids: CASTALSSYNEQFF. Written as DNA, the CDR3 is TGTGCCAGCACGGCACTGAGCTCCTACAATGAGCAGTTCTTC. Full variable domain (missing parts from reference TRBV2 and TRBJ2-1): EPEVTQTPSHQVTQMGQEVILRCVPISNHLYFYWYRQILGQKVEFLVSFYNNEISEKSEIFDDQFSVERPDGSNFTLKIRSTKLEDSAMYFCASTALSSYNEQFFGPGTRLTVL.

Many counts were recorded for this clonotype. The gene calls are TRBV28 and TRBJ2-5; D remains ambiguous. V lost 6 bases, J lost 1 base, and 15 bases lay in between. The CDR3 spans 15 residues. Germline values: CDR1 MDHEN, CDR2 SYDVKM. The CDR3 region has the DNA TGTGCCAGCAGCCCCCCATCGCCTAGCCAAGAGACCCAGTACTTC. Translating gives CASSPPSPSQETQYF.

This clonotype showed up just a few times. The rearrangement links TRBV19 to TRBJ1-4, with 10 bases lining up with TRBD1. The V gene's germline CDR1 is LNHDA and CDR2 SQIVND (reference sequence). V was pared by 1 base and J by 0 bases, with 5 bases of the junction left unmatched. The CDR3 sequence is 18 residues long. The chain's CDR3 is CASSIVGTGAATNEKLFF. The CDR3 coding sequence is TGTGCCAGTAGTATAGTTGGGACAGGGGCGGCAACTAATGAAAAACTGTTTTTT.

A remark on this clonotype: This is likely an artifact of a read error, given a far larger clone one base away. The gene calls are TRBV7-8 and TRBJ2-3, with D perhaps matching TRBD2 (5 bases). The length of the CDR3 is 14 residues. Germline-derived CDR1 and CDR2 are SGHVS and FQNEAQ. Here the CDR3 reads CAGSGPNPTDTQYF. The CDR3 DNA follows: TGTGCCGGCAGCGGTCCAAACCCCACAGATACGCAGTATTTT.

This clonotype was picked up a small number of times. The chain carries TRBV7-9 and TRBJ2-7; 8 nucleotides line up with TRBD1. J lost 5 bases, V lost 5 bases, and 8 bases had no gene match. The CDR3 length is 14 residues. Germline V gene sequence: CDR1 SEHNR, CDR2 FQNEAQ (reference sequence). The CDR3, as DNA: TGTGCCAGCAGCGAAAATCAGGGGGCCAACGAGCAGTACTTC. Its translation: CASSENQGANEQYF. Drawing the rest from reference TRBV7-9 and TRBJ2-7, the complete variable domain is DTGVSQNPRHKITKRGQNVTFRCDPISEHNRLYWYRQTLGQGPEFLTYFQNEAQLEKSRLLSDRFSAERPKGSFSTLEIQRTEQGDSAMYLCASSENQGANEQYFGPGTRLTVT.

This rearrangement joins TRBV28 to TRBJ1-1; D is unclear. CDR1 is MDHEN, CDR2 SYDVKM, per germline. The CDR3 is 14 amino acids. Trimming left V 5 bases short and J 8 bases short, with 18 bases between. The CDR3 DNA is TGTGCCAGCAGTCCCGGCATAGCGGAGGCCGAAGCTTTCTTT. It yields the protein CASSPGIAEAEAFF.

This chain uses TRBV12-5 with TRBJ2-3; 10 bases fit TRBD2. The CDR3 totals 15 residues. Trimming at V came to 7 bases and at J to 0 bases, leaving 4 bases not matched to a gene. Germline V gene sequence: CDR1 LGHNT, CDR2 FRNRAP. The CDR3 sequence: CASATSGVSTDTQYF. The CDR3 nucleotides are TGTGCTAGTGCCACTAGCGGGGTTAGCACAGATACGCAGTATTTT.

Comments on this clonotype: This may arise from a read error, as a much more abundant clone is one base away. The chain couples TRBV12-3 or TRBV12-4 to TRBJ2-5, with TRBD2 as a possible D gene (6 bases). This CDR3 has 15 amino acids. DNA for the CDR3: TGTGCCAGCAGTTCGGCGGGGCTACAAGGGGAGACCCGGTACTTC. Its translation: CASSSAGLQGETRYF.

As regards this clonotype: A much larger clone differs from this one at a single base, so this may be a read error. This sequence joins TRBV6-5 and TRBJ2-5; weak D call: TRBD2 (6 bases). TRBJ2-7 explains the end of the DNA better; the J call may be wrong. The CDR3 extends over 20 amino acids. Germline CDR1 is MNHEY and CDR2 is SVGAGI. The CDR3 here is CASSHSPNFPGLRSSYEQYF. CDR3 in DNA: TGTGCCAGCAGTCACTCCCCAAACTTTCCGGGACTCAGAAGCTCCTACGAGCAGTACTTC.

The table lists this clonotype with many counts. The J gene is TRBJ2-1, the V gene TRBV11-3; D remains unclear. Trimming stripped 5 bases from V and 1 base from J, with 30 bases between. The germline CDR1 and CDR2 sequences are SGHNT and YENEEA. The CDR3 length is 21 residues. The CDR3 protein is CASSQTPHPWAEDWSYNEQFF. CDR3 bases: TGTGCCAGCAGCCAGACTCCGCACCCATGGGCGGAAGACTGGTCCTACAATGAGCAGTTCTTC.

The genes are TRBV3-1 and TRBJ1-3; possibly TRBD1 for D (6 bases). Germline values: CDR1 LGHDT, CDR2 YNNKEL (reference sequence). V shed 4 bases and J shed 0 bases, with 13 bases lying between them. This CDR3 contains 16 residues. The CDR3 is CASSRGTPNSGNTIYF. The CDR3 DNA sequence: TGTGCCAGCAGCCGAGGGACACCGAACTCTGGAAACACCATATATTTT.

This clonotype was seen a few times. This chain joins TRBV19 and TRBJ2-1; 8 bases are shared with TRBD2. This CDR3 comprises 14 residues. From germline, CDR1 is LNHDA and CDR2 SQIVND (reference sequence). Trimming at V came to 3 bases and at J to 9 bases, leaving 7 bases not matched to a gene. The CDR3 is CASSITGTRVEQFF. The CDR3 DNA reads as TGTGCCAGTAGTATTACCGGGACTAGGGTTGAGCAGTTCTTC.

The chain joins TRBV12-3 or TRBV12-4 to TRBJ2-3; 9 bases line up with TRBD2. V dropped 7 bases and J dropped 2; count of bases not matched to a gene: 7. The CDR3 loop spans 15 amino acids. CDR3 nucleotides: TGTGCCAGCATCCGGACTAGCGCTTACACAGATACGCAGTATTTT. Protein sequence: CASIRTSAYTDTQYF.